This note documents a single TCR beta chain sequence. Its antigen is still unknown. CDR1 SGHRS and CDR2 YFSETQ come from the germline V gene. The length of the CDR3 is 13 residues. V lost 3 bases and J 6 bases, leaving 13 bases between the germline ends. Generated by immunoSEQ multiplex PCR, the TCRdb table keeps only in-frame clones and is missing some. The table lists about 17,000 clones, roughly 84% of them singletons. These data originate in a study of T cell clonotyping in hematopoietic cell transplantation. General study results and limits: After transplant, recipient diversity fell while pathologically expanded clonotypes grew through day 180. Higher Inverse Simpson Index values in graft donor and pretransplant recipient predicted broader posttransplant TCR diversity.

The rearrangement joins TRBV5-1 to TRBJ2-7, with D perhaps TRBD2 (6 bases). The source is a male patient over 55 who had an allogeneic stem cell transplant from a related donor, so the T cells may come from the graft donor. Some clones in this sample may be carry-over from other donors' samples. The sequencing used PBMCs, collected 100 days after allogeneic stem cell transplant. The CDR3 here is CASSSRGSSEQYF. CDR3 coding DNA: TGCGCCAGCAGCTCCCGGGGGTCCAGCGAGCAGTACTTC.